The sequence of this T cell receptor beta chain was determined in a study of T cells after yellow fever vaccination. MiXCR, run by TCRdb on the 5' RACE reads, gives a single entry per CDR3 protein. The sample contains about 320,000 distinct CDR3 sequences, approximately 12% of which appear only once. CDR1 MDHEN and CDR2 SYDVKM come from the germline V gene. V was clipped by 6 bases and J by 14 bases, with 14 bases between them. The CDR3 has 12 amino acids. This specimen consisted of CD4+ T cells sorted from PBMCs, obtained 15 days after the yellow fever booster vaccination. The chain recombines TRBV28 with TRBJ1-6; no reliable D call. This TCR derives from a young man who received the YFV17D yellow fever vaccine. The CDR3 spells CASSGPFETLHF. CDR3 DNA sequence: TGTGCCAGCAGCGGACCCTTTGAGACCCTCCACTTT.